What follows are 29 T cell receptor beta chains derived from one specimen sequenced in a study of blood T cell repertoires in COVID-19. Profiling relied on immunoSEQ multiplex PCR, and the TCRdb table lists in-frame clones only, not all of them. The table includes 100,000 to 150,000 clones, under 85% detected once. Sequencing used peripheral blood. All receptors derive from a man aged 55 to 70 with acute or convalescent COVID-19.

This clone came up once. The chain couples TRBV6-5 to TRBJ2-1; D uncertain. The CDR3 covers 12 residues. Germline CDR1 reads MNHEY; CDR2 reads SVGAGI. V was cut by 10 bases and J by 0 bases, with 7 bases left in between. The CDR3 protein is CATASSYNEQFF. Here the CDR3 DNA reads TGTGCCACTGCGAGCTCCTACAATGAGCAGTTCTTC.

This clone was picked up one time. The rearrangement links TRBV24-1 to TRBJ2-2; tentative D call: TRBD2 (6 bases). CDR3 length: 15 residues. Germline V gene sequence: CDR1 KGHDR, CDR2 SFDVKD. The V and J ends lost 5 bases and 4 bases respectively, with 13 bases between them. The CDR3 sequence: CATSGAGGTTGELFF. CDR3 nucleotides: TGTGCCACCAGTGGGGCCGGAGGGACCACCGGGGAGCTGTTTTTT.

The J gene is TRBJ1-5, the V gene TRBV18, with TRBD1 as a possible D gene (5 bases). Deletions cut 2 bases from V and 5 bases from J, with 13 bases between. The CDR3 contains 15 residues. CDR1 and CDR2 (germline): KGHSH, LQKENI. In nucleotides, the CDR3 is TGTGCCAGCTCACCATTCCGCAGGGTGGATCAGCCCCAGCATTTT. It specifies CASSPFRRVDQPQHF.

For the CDR3, the DNA is TGTGCCAGCAGTTTACTCTCCTATGGCTACACCTTC. Its protein is CASSLLSYGYTF. This chain joins TRBV28 and TRBJ1-2, with D uncertain. Germline CDR1 and CDR2: MDHEN and SYDVKM. Trimming took off 2 bases at V and 4 bases at J, with 5 bases between the two ends. CDR3 size: 12 residues.

The chain is built from TRBV2 and TRBJ1-5, with D possibly being TRBD1 (6 bases). The germline V gene has CDR1 SNHLY and CDR2 FYNNEI. Trimming removed 5 bases at V and 6 bases at J, with 20 bases between. This CDR3 spans 16 amino acids. The CDR3 DNA reads TGTGCCAGCAGTATAGACAGGTCGGGTTGGATTCAGCCCCAGCATTTT. This codes for CASSIDRSGWIQPQHF.

This clone was detected only a few times. The chain links TRBV5-6 to TRBJ1-2; D is undetermined. CDR1 and CDR2 from the germline V gene are SGHDT and YYEEEE. The CDR3 extends over 13 amino acids. Trimming shortened V by 6 bases and J by 5 bases, and 14 bases separated the two germline ends. This chain's CDR3 is CASKWMAGYGYTF. The CDR3 region has the DNA TGTGCCAGCAAATGGATGGCAGGATATGGCTACACCTTC.

The chain has TRBV6-6 and TRBJ2-2; possibly TRBD2 for D (5 bases). V dropped 5 bases and J dropped 9 bases, with 13 bases sitting between them. Looked up from germline, CDR1 is MNHNY and CDR2 is SVGAGI (reference sequence). CDR3 length: 13 residues. The DNA of the CDR3 is TGTGCCAGCAGTCCCCGGGGAAGGCGGGAGCTGTTTTTT. Encoded protein: CASSPRGRRELFF.

The chain carries TRBV7-3 and TRBJ2-5; D is perhaps TRBD1 (5 bases). Germline V gene data show CDR1 as SGHTA and CDR2 as FQGTGA. The ends were cut back, 1 base at V and 3 bases at J, with 6 bases in the middle. CDR3 length: 13 residues. CDR3 residues: CASSLIREETQYF. The CDR3 DNA is TGTGCCAGCAGCTTAATCAGGGAAGAGACCCAGTACTTC. Full variable domain (outside the CDR3, taken from reference TRBV7-3 and TRBJ2-5): GAGVSQTPSNKVTEKGKYVELRCDPISGHTALYWYRQSLGQGPEFLIYFQGTGAADDSGLPNDRFFAVRPEGSVSTLKIQRTERGDSAVYLCASSLIREETQYFGPGTRLLVL.

The V and J genes are TRBV6-1 and TRBJ1-3; TRBD1 might be the D (5 bases). V lost 1 base to trimming and J lost 4 bases, with 11 bases between them. This CDR3 is built from 15 residues. Germline loops: CDR1 MNHNS, CDR2 SASEGT. CDR3 protein: CASSEVTGSGNTIYF. The CDR3, as DNA: TGTGCCAGCAGTGAAGTAACAGGTTCCGGAAACACCATATATTTT.

The chain joins TRBV29-1 to TRBJ2-7; D remains ambiguous. This CDR3 region has 13 residues. Germline values: CDR1 SQVTM, CDR2 ANQGSEA. Between the trimmed V and J ends, which lost 1 base and 9 bases, there was a span of 16 bases. CDR3 nucleotide sequence: TGCAGCGTTGAAGGCTTGGGCCGAAAGGTGCAGTACTTC. This sequence encodes CSVEGLGRKVQYF.

The chain recombines TRBV5-1 with TRBJ2-3, with 8 positions matching TRBD2. The CDR3 loop spans 16 amino acids. V gave up 4 bases and J gave up 4 bases; unmatched junction bases: 11. Germline V CDR1 and CDR2: SGHRS, YFSETQ. Here the CDR3 reads CASSPGLAGVADTQYF. The CDR3, as DNA: TGCGCCAGCAGCCCTGGACTAGCCGGAGTAGCAGATACGCAGTATTTT.

The chain links TRBV3-1 (or the pseudogene TRBV3-2) to TRBJ2-7; perhaps TRBD2 as D (5 bases). The germline V gene has CDR1 LGHDT and CDR2 YNNKEL (reference sequence). The CDR3 extends over 13 amino acids. With 8 bases removed from V and 6 bases from J, the gap between germline ends came to 17 bases. CDR3 coding DNA: TGTGCCAGCGGTCGGACGTTAGAGGGCGAGCAGTACTTC. Its protein product is CASGRTLEGEQYF.

The rearrangement joins TRBV5-4 to TRBJ2-2, with TRBD2 matching over 7 bases. From germline, CDR1 is SGHNT and CDR2 YYREEE (reference sequence). This CDR3 comprises 14 residues. The V and J ends lost 4 bases and 6 bases, in that order; junction bases with no gene match: 6. The CDR3 is CASSQAGFAGELFF. The CDR3, as DNA: TGTGCCAGCAGCCAAGCGGGATTTGCCGGGGAGCTGTTTTTT.

The gene calls are TRBV7-9 and TRBJ1-2, with D possibly TRBD1 on 6 matching bases. This CDR3 is 14 amino acids long. V shed 5 bases and J shed 8 bases, with 18 bases lying between them. The germline V gene has CDR1 SEHNR and CDR2 FQNEAQ (reference sequence). The CDR3 DNA reads as TGTGCCAGCAGCCCCGAATCGGGGGGCGAGGGCTACACCTTC. Residues: CASSPESGGEGYTF. The full variable domain, its missing parts supplied by reference TRBV7-9 and TRBJ1-2, is DTGVSQNPRHKITKRGQNVTFRCDPISEHNRLYWYRQTLGQGPEFLTYFQNEAQLEKSRLLSDRFSAERPKGSFSTLEIQRTEQGDSAMYLCASSPESGGEGYTFGSGTRLTVV.

The chain has TRBV6-6 and TRBJ1-2, with a tentative D call TRBD1 (6 bases). The CDR3 length is 14 residues. CDR1 is MNHNY and CDR2 is SVGAGI in the germline V gene (reference sequence). Trimming shortened V by 6 bases and J by 8 bases, and 19 bases separated the two germline ends. The CDR3 protein is CASSSRAGGFGYTF. CDR3 bases: TGTGCCAGCAGCTCTCGGGCGGGGGGCTTCGGCTACACCTTC.

The rearrangement joins TRBV21-1 to TRBJ1-6. TRBV21-1 is marked as a pseudogene. This CDR3 is 21 amino acids long. The CDR3 loop reads CASSNLRSSTYYSSYNSPLHF. The CDR3 region has the DNA TGTGCCAGCAGCAACCTCCGATCCTCGACGTACTATAGCTCCTATAATTCACCCCTCCACTTT.

This chain joins TRBV28 and TRBJ1-5; D remains ambiguous. The germline CDR1 and CDR2 sequences are MDHEN and SYDVKM. Between the trimmed V and J ends, which lost 6 bases and 7 bases, there was a span of 19 bases. The CDR3 is 15 amino acids. The CDR3 bases are TGTGCCAGCAGCCCTCAGTACGGGGTTGAACAGCCCCAGCATTTT. Its protein product is CASSPQYGVEQPQHF.

The J gene is TRBJ2-2, the V gene TRBV7-9; a weak D match, TRBD2 (5 bases). Per the germline V gene, CDR1 is SEHNR and CDR2 is FQNEAQ (reference sequence). V lost 0 bases and J lost 0, with 8 bases in between. This CDR3 is built from 16 residues. DNA for the CDR3: TGTGCCAGCAGCTTAGCGAGGGCTTCGAACACCGGGGAGCTGTTTTTT. Protein: CASSLARASNTGELFF.

This clone has just one count. This chain links TRBV6-5 with TRBJ1-2, with 7 bases aligning to TRBD1. CDR1 and CDR2 from the germline V gene are MNHEY and SVGAGI. Losses at the gene ends were 0 bases for V and 4 bases for J; bases not matched to a gene: 2. The CDR3 extends over 14 amino acids. The CDR3 is CASSYSGQSYGYTF. DNA of the CDR3: TGTGCCAGCAGTTACTCGGGACAGAGCTATGGCTACACCTTC.

V and J are TRBV7-3 and TRBJ2-7, with D maybe TRBD1 (5 bases). CDR1 and CDR2 from the germline V gene are SGHTA and FQGTGA. This CDR3 contains 14 residues. With 5 bases removed from V and 4 bases from J, the gap between germline ends came to 15 bases. CDR3 loop: CASSPTRDSYEQYF. CDR3 in DNA: TGTGCCAGCAGCCCAACCCGCGACAGTTACGAGCAGTACTTC.

The chain couples TRBV11-2 to TRBJ2-7, with D perhaps matching TRBD2 (5 bases). The CDR3 length is 13 residues. V shed 2 bases and J shed 3 bases, with 8 bases lying between them. The V gene's germline CDR1 is SGHAT and CDR2 FQNNGV. DNA of the CDR3: TGTGCCAGCAGCTTATCAGGACTCTACGAGCAGTACTTC. This sequence encodes CASSLSGLYEQYF.

Here the CDR3 DNA reads TGTGCCAGCAGTACTAGCGGGATTCGGTTCTTC. Its protein is CASSTSGIRFF. The gene calls are TRBV12-3 or TRBV12-4 and TRBJ2-1; 10 nucleotides align to TRBD2. The CDR3 covers 11 residues. V lost 5 bases to trimming and J lost 15 bases; unmatched junction nucleotides: 4.

This clone has just a few counts. The same CDR3 is also encoded by other DNA sequences in this sample. This chain links TRBV5-1 with TRBJ2-2; D perhaps matches TRBD1 (7 bases). V gave up 0 bases and J gave up 8 bases, with 14 bases separating them. The CDR3 length is 15 residues. Per germline, CDR1 SGHRS and CDR2 YFSETQ. Here the CDR3 DNA reads TGCGCCAGCAGCTTGGACGCAGGGGGGACTGGGGAGCTGTTTTTT. Translated: CASSLDAGGTGELFF. Full variable domain (rest looked up from reference TRBV5-1 and TRBJ2-2): KAGVTQTPRYLIKTRGQQVTLSCSPISGHRSVSWYQQTPGQGLQFLFEYFSETQRNKGNFPGRFSGRQFSNSRSEMNVSTLELGDSALYLCASSLDAGGTGELFFGEGSRLTVL.

The gene calls are TRBV5-8 and TRBJ1-2, with D possibly TRBD1 on 6 matching bases. This CDR3 region has 13 residues. Germline V CDR1 and CDR2: SGHTS, YDEGEE. Trimming took 0 bases from V and 3 from J, leaving 6 bases between them. The CDR3 coding sequence is TGTGCCAGCAGCTTGGACAGGGACTATGGCTACACCTTC. Amino acids: CASSLDRDYGYTF.

This sequence joins TRBV28 and TRBJ1-6; D is possibly TRBD1 (5 bases). CDR3 length equals 12 residues. Germline CDR1 and CDR2: MDHEN and SYDVKM. V lost 6 bases, J lost 6 bases, and 6 bases lay in between. The CDR3 sequence: CASRTANSPLHF. The CDR3 bases are TGTGCCAGCAGGACAGCTAATTCACCCCTCCACTTT.

This clone has just one count. This chain joins TRBV7-2 and TRBJ2-2; D unclear. Germline V gene sequence: CDR1 SGHTA, CDR2 FQGNSA. V was cut by 2 bases and J by 0 bases, with 4 bases left in between. The CDR3 contains 14 residues. Here the CDR3 reads CASSLLPNTGELFF. DNA for the CDR3: TGTGCCAGCAGCTTACTACCGAACACCGGGGAGCTGTTTTTT.

This chain links TRBV4-1 with TRBJ1-1; maybe TRBD1 (5 bases). The germline gives CDR1 MGHRA, CDR2 YSYEKL. The V end lost 3 bases, the J end lost 8 bases, and 16 bases lay between the germline ends. The CDR3 spans 14 residues. The CDR3 here is CASSHPLSGGEAFF. CDR3 coding DNA: TGCGCCAGCAGCCACCCCCTAAGCGGGGGAGAAGCTTTCTTT.

This clone was recorded only once. The chain links TRBV12-5 to TRBJ1-1; possible D gene TRBD1, 5 bases. The CDR3 extends over 17 amino acids. The V gene lost 1 base and the J gene lost 1 base, with 16 bases spanning the gap. Germline V gene sequence: CDR1 LGHNT, CDR2 FRNRAP. The CDR3 loop reads CASGLAPKDRTNTEAFF. CDR3 sequence (DNA): TGTGCTAGTGGTTTGGCCCCGAAAGACAGAACGAACACTGAAGCTTTCTTT.

The chain links TRBV10-3 to TRBJ2-3; TRBD1 might be the D (5 bases). V was trimmed by 2 bases and J by 2 bases, leaving 8 bases between them. The germline V gene has CDR1 ENHRY and CDR2 SYGVKD. The CDR3 consists of 14 residues. The CDR3 DNA reads TGTGCCATCAGTGAGACCAGGGACACAGATACGCAGTATTTT. Encoded protein: CAISETRDTDTQYF.